A selection of T cell receptor beta chains follows, all from one sample in a study of T cell therapy after organ transplantation. Sequenced by immunoSEQ multiplex PCR; TCRdb stores in-frame clones only, minus some. The sample consists of over 45,000 clones, about 94% of them appearing once. Their cognate antigens are unknown. The sample was CD8+ T cells from blood, taken before autologous CMV-specific T cell therapy. These receptors all stem from a human patient who had received a solid organ transplant and had CMV disease. Both conserved end residues are part of each CDR3. D genes are given only for firm matches.

J gene,CDR3 length,V gene,D gene,CDR3 DNA,CDR3 protein
TRBJ2-4,15,TRBV6-1,TRBD2,TGTGCCAGCAGTGACCTAGCGGGAGCCAAAAACATTCAGTACTTC,CASSDLAGAKNIQYF
TRBJ1-2,14,TRBV5-1,NA,TGCGCCAGCAGCTTGGCCTGGGACGGCTATGGCTACACCTTC,CASSLAWDGYGYTF
TRBJ2-7,15,TRBV30,NA,TGTGCCTGGATGGGGGGAACACAGGGAGGCTACGAGCAGTACTTC,CAWMGGTQGGYEQYF
TRBJ2-1,15,TRBV5-4,TRBD2,TGTGCCAGCAGCCACCGGGGGGGAGGGAGGAATGAGCAGTTCTTC,CASSHRGGGRNEQFF
TRBJ1-1,14,TRBV30,NA,TGTGCCTGGAGCGCGGGGAGGGGACTCACTGAAGCTTTCTTT,CAWSAGRGLTEAFF
TRBJ2-5,15,TRBV2,NA,TGTGCCAGCAGTGCCTCTGAGGGCGGGGCAGAGACCCAGTACTTC,CASSASEGGAETQYF
TRBJ1-5,15,TRBV25-1,TRBD1,TGTGCCAGCAGTGGACAGGGGGCCGATGGGCAGCCCCAGCATTTT,CASSGQGADGQPQHF
TRBJ2-7,13,TRBV16,TRBD2,TGTGCCAGCAGCCAATCGGGAGGGGACGAGCAGTACTTC,CASSQSGGDEQYF
TRBJ2-5,15,TRBV4-1,NA,TGCGCCAGCAGCCGCCTTTCGGGGCGACGGGAGACCCAGTACTTC,CASSRLSGRRETQYF
TRBJ2-7,12,TRBV30,NA,TGTGCCTGGAACCCGAGCTCCTACGAGCAGTACTTC,CAWNPSSYEQYF
TRBJ2-5,15,TRBV7-9,TRBD2,TGTGCCAGCAGCTCAAGGACTAGCGGGAGAAAGACCCAGTACTTC,CASSSRTSGRKTQYF
TRBJ1-4,18,TRBV5-1,TRBD1,TGCGCCAGCAGCTTACGACAGGGTGAAGGTGAAGCTAATGAAAAACTGTTTTTT,CASSLRQGEGEANEKLFF
TRBJ2-5,14,TRBV9,NA,TGTGCCAGCAGCGTAGCAACGGAACAAGAGACCCAGTACTTC,CASSVATEQETQYF